This T cell receptor beta chain was identified during a study of a mutant IDH1 vaccine in newly diagnosed glioma. V lost 3 bases and J lost 1, with 9 bases in between. Germline lookup yields CDR1 SGHTA and CDR2 FQGNSA. The CDR3 covers 14 residues. The sample's time point: week 47, end of study. Topical imiquimod accompanied each vaccine dose, which consisted of 300 ug of mutant IDH1 20-mer peptide. Comment on this clone: Its antigen is unknown.

Libraries were prepared by immunoSEQ multiplex PCR; TCRdb keeps only in-frame clonotypes and omits some of them. The sample lists 24,000 or so clones, approximately 81% occurring once. The TCR comes from a man aged 40-50 years with glioma. The source was PBMCs, collected from a glioma patient whose treatment included an IDH1 peptide vaccine. The chain employs TRBV7-2 and TRBJ2-5; possible D gene TRBD1, 5 bases. The CDR3: CASSFQGFQETQYF. The CDR3 nucleotides are TGTGCCAGCAGCTTTCAGGGTTTCCAAGAGACCCAGTACTTC.